What follows describes a single T cell receptor beta chain. This sample was taken from a study of blood T cell repertoires in COVID-19. As for the study in general: Specimens from acute and convalescent COVID-19 originated in the United States, Italy and Spain. T cells, B-cell-depleted T cells, or PBMCs supplied cDNA or gDNA.

Original processing methods: Estimation of nucleated cell counts relied on the amplification of reference gene primers. The repertoire was sequenced with immunoSEQ multiplex PCR; TCRdb's copy has only in-frame clones and lacks some. V and J calls and clone size follow that table, whereas D and trimming were derived from the DNA. The sample has tens of thousands of clones, roughly 84% seen once. The sequenced sample was peripheral blood. The clonotype comes from an elderly woman with acute or convalescent COVID-19.

The CDR3 is CASSPLGKTGGNTIYF. The DNA for the CDR3 is TGTGCCAGCTCACCACTAGGGAAGACGGGAGGAAACACCATATATTTT. V and J are TRBV18 and TRBJ1-3; D gene unclear. Germline lookup yields CDR1 KGHSH and CDR2 LQKENI. The CDR3 sequence is 16 residues long. Deletions cut 1 base from V and 4 bases from J, with 14 bases between.